This is a list of T cell receptor beta chains from one sample in a study of cytomegalovirus exposure and HLA in healthy donors. Sequencing was performed with immunoSEQ multiplex PCR; in TCRdb, only in-frame clones are kept and a portion is missing. The sample includes 69,000 or so clones, 75% to 80% seen only once; the top ten take about 3.3%. Sequenced input: PBMCs. These receptors came from a man aged 18-30 years in good health and CMV-seronegative. CDR3s include the opening cysteine and the closing phenylalanine or tryptophan. The D gene is left open where the match is weak. Expanded clones are given a class, and other clones once, few, many or no size at all.

D gene: TRBD1
clone size: NA
J gene: TRBJ2-5
V gene: TRBV7-8
CDR3 protein: CASSAGQEEGTQYF
CDR3 DNA: TGTGCCAGCAGCGCGGGACAGGAGGAGGGGACCCAGTACTTC

D gene: NA
clone size: NA
J gene: TRBJ1-4
V gene: TRBV7-9
CDR3 protein: CASRGLGNEKLFF
CDR3 DNA: TGTGCCAGCAGGGGCCTGGGCAATGAAAAACTGTTTTTT

D gene: TRBD1
clone size: NA
J gene: TRBJ1-3
V gene: TRBV7-2
CDR3 protein: CASSLSNSRQGGNTIYF
CDR3 DNA: TGTGCCAGCAGCTTATCCAATTCTAGACAGGGTGGAAACACCATATATTTT

D gene: NA
clone size: NA
J gene: TRBJ1-5
V gene: TRBV11-2
CDR3 protein: CASSLQINSNQPQHF
CDR3 DNA: TGTGCCAGCAGCTTACAGATCAATAGCAATCAGCCCCAGCATTTT

D gene: NA
clone size: NA
J gene: TRBJ2-1
V gene: TRBV27
CDR3 protein: CASRHLDNPSDEQFF
CDR3 DNA: TGTGCCAGCAGACATTTAGATAATCCCAGCGATGAGCAGTTCTTC

D gene: TRBD2
clone size: few
J gene: TRBJ2-1
V gene: TRBV7-2
CDR3 protein: CASSRRSSGRSSYNEQFF
CDR3 DNA: TGTGCCAGCAGCCGCCGTTCTAGCGGCAGAAGCTCCTACAATGAGCAGTTCTTC

D gene: TRBD1
clone size: NA
J gene: TRBJ1-1
V gene: TRBV19
CDR3 protein: CASSPPGTGAGNTEAFF
CDR3 DNA: TGTGCCAGTAGTCCTCCAGGGACAGGGGCGGGGAACACTGAAGCTTTCTTT

D gene: NA
clone size: NA
J gene: TRBJ2-7
V gene: TRBV6-5
CDR3 protein: CASSYSQDKSYEQYF
CDR3 DNA: TGTGCCAGCAGTTACTCTCAGGACAAGTCCTACGAGCAGTACTTC

D gene: NA
clone size: NA
J gene: TRBJ1-3
V gene: TRBV7-6
CDR3 protein: CASTPGYSGNTIYF
CDR3 DNA: TGTGCCAGCACCCCGGGGTACTCTGGAAACACCATATATTTT

D gene: NA
clone size: NA
J gene: TRBJ1-5
V gene: TRBV25-1
CDR3 protein: CASSGRGNQPQHF
CDR3 DNA: TGTGCCAGCAGTGGACGCGGAAATCAGCCCCAGCATTTT

D gene: NA
clone size: NA
J gene: TRBJ1-5
V gene: TRBV7-2
CDR3 protein: CASSRPDRGNQPQHF
CDR3 DNA: TGTGCCAGCAGCCGACCCGACAGAGGCAATCAGCCCCAGCATTTT

D gene: NA
clone size: once
J gene: TRBJ2-3
V gene: TRBV18
CDR3 protein: CASSPLGEGGTDTQYF
CDR3 DNA: TGTGCCAGCTCACCTCTGGGCGAGGGGGGCACAGATACGCAGTATTTT

D gene: NA
clone size: NA
J gene: TRBJ2-5
V gene: TRBV4-2
CDR3 protein: CASSRQAGTRETQYF
CDR3 DNA: TGTGCCAGCAGCCGACAGGCCGGGACACGGGAGACCCAGTACTTC

D gene: TRBD1
clone size: NA
J gene: TRBJ2-3
V gene: TRBV10-3
CDR3 protein: CATSEWGQGVPDTQYF
CDR3 DNA: TGTGCCACCAGTGAGTGGGGACAGGGGGTACCAGATACGCAGTATTTT

D gene: NA
clone size: NA
J gene: TRBJ2-2
V gene: TRBV10-1
CDR3 protein: CASSSTSGGELFF
CDR3 DNA: TGCGCCAGCAGTAGTACGAGCGGCGGGGAGCTGTTTTTT

D gene: TRBD1
clone size: NA
J gene: TRBJ1-2
V gene: TRBV6-6
CDR3 protein: CASSYLGQPNYGYTF
CDR3 DNA: TGTGCCAGCAGTTACCTGGGACAGCCTAACTATGGCTACACCTTC

D gene: NA
clone size: NA
J gene: TRBJ1-1
V gene: TRBV11-2
CDR3 protein: CASSLGVLEAFF
CDR3 DNA: TGTGCCAGCAGCTTAGGAGTTCTCGAAGCTTTCTTT

D gene: NA
clone size: NA
J gene: TRBJ1-2
V gene: TRBV30
CDR3 protein: CAWSVHSRGNYGYTF
CDR3 DNA: TGTGCCTGGAGTGTACATTCAAGGGGGAACTATGGCTACACCTTC

D gene: NA
clone size: few
J gene: TRBJ1-1
V gene: TRBV10-3
CDR3 protein: CAISEEGVTEAFF
CDR3 DNA: TGTGCCATCAGTGAGGAGGGCGTCACTGAAGCTTTCTTT

D gene: NA
clone size: once
J gene: TRBJ2-5
V gene: TRBV7-6
CDR3 protein: CASSLAAGGETQYF
CDR3 DNA: TGTGCCAGCAGCTTAGCGGCGGGCGGAGAGACCCAGTACTTC

D gene: NA
clone size: NA
J gene: TRBJ2-3
V gene: TRBV4-1
CDR3 protein: CASSQTRGAGADTDTQYF
CDR3 DNA: TGCGCCAGCAGCCAAACCCGTGGCGCGGGGGCTGACACAGATACGCAGTATTTT

D gene: NA
clone size: NA
J gene: TRBJ2-1
V gene: TRBV5-8
CDR3 protein: CASSLVEQFF
CDR3 DNA: TGTGCCAGCAGCTTGGTAGAGCAGTTCTTC

D gene: TRBD1
clone size: NA
J gene: TRBJ2-7
V gene: TRBV11-2
CDR3 protein: CASSLDSRDRDYEQYF
CDR3 DNA: TGTGCCAGCAGCTTAGATTCCCGGGACAGGGACTACGAGCAGTACTTC

D gene: NA
clone size: NA
J gene: TRBJ1-2
V gene: TRBV28
CDR3 protein: CASSLEDNYGYTF
CDR3 DNA: TGTGCCAGCAGTTTAGAGGATAACTATGGCTACACCTTC

D gene: NA
clone size: NA
J gene: TRBJ2-7
V gene: TRBV27
CDR3 protein: CASNQRRGSHEQYF
CDR3 DNA: TGTGCCAGCAACCAAAGAAGGGGTTCGCACGAGCAGTACTTC

D gene: NA
clone size: once
J gene: TRBJ2-7
V gene: TRBV19
CDR3 protein: CASSSEWSPYEQYF
CDR3 DNA: TGTGCCAGTAGCTCGGAGTGGAGTCCTTACGAGCAGTACTTC

D gene: TRBD2
clone size: few
J gene: TRBJ2-1
V gene: TRBV6-4
CDR3 protein: CASSDSPSGEQFF
CDR3 DNA: TGTGCCAGCAGTGACTCGCCTAGCGGGGAGCAGTTCTTC

D gene: NA
clone size: NA
J gene: TRBJ2-7
V gene: TRBV7-9
CDR3 protein: CASSPSGYSYEQYF
CDR3 DNA: TGTGCCAGCAGTCCTTCAGGGTACTCCTACGAGCAGTACTTC

D gene: TRBD1
clone size: NA
J gene: TRBJ2-5
V gene: TRBV4-3
CDR3 protein: CASSPVKETGKETQYF
CDR3 DNA: TGCGCCAGCAGCCCCGTCAAGGAGACAGGGAAAGAGACCCAGTACTTC

D gene: TRBD1
clone size: NA
J gene: TRBJ2-2
V gene: TRBV11-2
CDR3 protein: CASSLGDRGGGELFF
CDR3 DNA: TGTGCCAGCAGCTTAGGGGACAGGGGAGGCGGGGAGCTGTTTTTT

D gene: TRBD1
clone size: NA
J gene: TRBJ1-5
V gene: TRBV6-1
CDR3 protein: CASSDLLGQGSNQPQHF
CDR3 DNA: TGTGCCAGCAGTGATTTGTTGGGACAGGGAAGCAATCAGCCCCAGCATTTT

D gene: NA
clone size: NA
J gene: TRBJ2-2
V gene: TRBV5-1
CDR3 protein: CASSYFTGELFF
CDR3 DNA: TGCGCCAGCAGCTACTTCACCGGGGAGCTGTTTTTT

D gene: TRBD1
clone size: NA
J gene: TRBJ1-5
V gene: TRBV10-1
CDR3 protein: CASTTGGNHLPNQPQHF
CDR3 DNA: TGCGCCAGCACTACAGGGGGCAACCACCTCCCTAATCAGCCCCAGCATTTT

D gene: TRBD2
clone size: NA
J gene: TRBJ2-3
V gene: TRBV11-2
CDR3 protein: CASSSLAGGPLDTQYF
CDR3 DNA: TGTGCCAGCAGCTCGCTTGCGGGGGGGCCATTAGATACGCAGTATTTT

D gene: NA
clone size: NA
J gene: TRBJ1-6
V gene: TRBV5-6
CDR3 protein: CASSLGGGQRSPLHF
CDR3 DNA: TGTGCCAGCAGCTTGGGTGGGGGACAACGTTCACCCCTCCACTTT

D gene: TRBD1
clone size: NA
J gene: TRBJ2-7
V gene: TRBV2
CDR3 protein: CASSEIPLGTGFYEQYF
CDR3 DNA: TGTGCCAGCAGTGAAATTCCTCTTGGGACAGGGTTTTACGAGCAGTACTTC

D gene: NA
clone size: NA
J gene: TRBJ1-1
V gene: TRBV28
CDR3 protein: CASSLLDSEAFF
CDR3 DNA: TGTGCCAGCAGTCTATTAGACAGTGAAGCTTTCTTT

D gene: NA
clone size: NA
J gene: TRBJ2-5
V gene: TRBV9
CDR3 protein: CASSVAIGGQETQYF
CDR3 DNA: TGTGCCAGCAGCGTAGCTATCGGAGGGCAAGAGACCCAGTACTTC

D gene: TRBD1
clone size: few
J gene: TRBJ1-1
V gene: TRBV9
CDR3 protein: CASSVTPLRTGNTEAFF
CDR3 DNA: TGTGCCAGCAGCGTAACCCCACTCAGGACAGGGAACACTGAAGCTTTCTTT

D gene: NA
clone size: NA
J gene: TRBJ1-1
V gene: TRBV27
CDR3 protein: CASSQGYTEAFF
CDR3 DNA: TGTGCCAGCAGCCAGGGGTACACTGAAGCTTTCTTT

D gene: TRBD2
clone size: NA
J gene: TRBJ2-3
V gene: TRBV18
CDR3 protein: CASSPLAGDTDTQYF
CDR3 DNA: TGTGCCAGCTCACCCTTAGCGGGGGACACAGATACGCAGTATTTT

D gene: NA
clone size: NA
J gene: TRBJ1-3
V gene: TRBV20-1
CDR3 protein: CSALQGDTIYF
CDR3 DNA: TGCAGTGCTTTACAGGGAGACACCATATATTTT